A selection of T cell receptor beta chains follows, all from one sample in a study of OX40 agonist ivuxolimab in advanced cancers. Clones were sequenced by immunoSEQ multiplex PCR, and TCRdb holds only the in-frame ones, with some missing. The sample lists 60,000 to 95,000 clones, 85% seen once, with less than 0.75% in the top ten. Sequenced material: CD4+ or CD8+ T cells sorted from blood, taken in a trial of the OX40 agonist ivuxolimab. These receptors came from an adult with an advanced solid tumor such as melanoma, head and neck, liver or kidney cancer. CDR3s include the opening cysteine and the closing phenylalanine or tryptophan. A D gene is named only where the DNA matches it firmly. Not every row has a clone size; where given, it reads once, few, many or a size class.

j_call clone_size d_call v_call cdr3_nt cdr3_aa
TRBJ2-7 few TRBD2 TRBV6-5 TGTGCCAGCAGTTCTCTGGGACTAACGGAGCAGTACTTC CASSSLGLTEQYF
TRBJ2-4 - TRBD1 TRBV7-2 TGTGCCAGCAGCCCGGGGACAGGGAATGGGCGGATTCAGTACTTC CASSPGTGNGRIQYF
TRBJ2-5 - TRBD2 TRBV5-4 TGTGCCAGCAGCCTTGGGACTAGCGGGGGGGCCGGGGAGACCCAGTACTTC CASSLGTSGGAGETQYF
TRBJ1-2 - - TRBV7-8 TGTGCCAGCAGCTTCCTAGGGGGGTATGGCTACACCTTC CASSFLGGYGYTF
TRBJ2-2 - - TRBV5-5 TGTGCCAGCAGCTTTCGGCGGCACAATGCCGGGGAGCTGTTTTTT CASSFRRHNAGELFF
TRBJ2-5 once - TRBV11-2 TGTGCCAGCAGCTTAGATCGGAGAGAGACCCAGTACTTC CASSLDRRETQYF
TRBJ1-4 - TRBD1 TRBV25-1 TGTGCCAGCAGTGACCAGGGGGCGAGTGAAAAACTGTTTTTT CASSDQGASEKLFF
TRBJ1-3 - - TRBV6-6 TGTGCCAGCAGTTACTCGCCCGGAAACACCATATATTTT CASSYSPGNTIYF
TRBJ1-2 - - TRBV25-1 TGTGCCAGCAGTGAAGCCCTATATGGCTACACCTTC CASSEALYGYTF
TRBJ1-3 once - TRBV6-5 TGTGCCAGCAGTTACTCGGGGGAAGGAGGAAACACCATATATTTT CASSYSGEGGNTIYF
TRBJ2-3 - - TRBV7-3 TGTGCCAGCAGCTTAGGGACACGGAGTGATACGCAGTATTTT CASSLGTRSDTQYF
TRBJ1-4 - - TRBV7-5 TGTGCCAGAAGCTTAGGCCGGGATCCCCCGGGGGAAAAACTGTTTTTT CARSLGRDPPGEKLFF
TRBJ2-7 - - TRBV4-2 TGTGCCAGCAGCCAAGAAATCCAGCCGAACGAGCAGTACTTC CASSQEIQPNEQYF
TRBJ1-2 - - TRBV9 TGTGCCAGCAGGGACGTAGGGGGGTCTGGCTACACCTTC CASRDVGGSGYTF
TRBJ1-2 - TRBD1 TRBV18 TGTGCCAGCTCTCATCGGGACAGGGGGCTTTCTAACTATGGCTACACCTTC CASSHRDRGLSNYGYTF
TRBJ2-3 - TRBD2 TRBV5-8 TGTGCCAGCAGCTTGCCAGGGAGGGCCACAGATACGCAGTATTTT CASSLPGRATDTQYF
TRBJ2-3 - - TRBV2 TGTGCCAGCAACCGGGACTTCACAGATACGCAGTATTTT CASNRDFTDTQYF
TRBJ2-7 - - TRBV5-1 TGCGCCAGCAGGGTGGGACCGTCAAACTACGAGCAGTACTTC CASRVGPSNYEQYF
TRBJ1-4 - - TRBV4-2 TGTGCCAGCAGCCAAGAAACCTGGGCGGTTGAAAAACTGTTTTTT CASSQETWAVEKLFF
TRBJ2-5 few - TRBV28 TGTGCCAGCAGTTCCGGACAGACCAAAGAGACCCAGTACTTC CASSSGQTKETQYF
TRBJ1-4 - TRBD1 TRBV2 TGTGCCAGCAGAAAAGGGACAGATAATGAAAAACTGTTTTTT CASRKGTDNEKLFF
TRBJ1-4 - - TRBV4-1 TGCGCCAGCAGCCATTGGAGAAATGAAAAACTGTTTTTT CASSHWRNEKLFF
TRBJ2-1 once - TRBV7-3 TGTGCCAGCAGCTCGCAAGGGGGGCTTAGCTACAATGAGCAGTTCTTC CASSSQGGLSYNEQFF
TRBJ2-5 once TRBD1 TRBV7-2 TGTGCCAGCAGCTTTCAGGGGGCAGAGACCCAGTACTTC CASSFQGAETQYF
TRBJ2-2 - - TRBV2 TGTGCCAGCAGTTATGCCGGGGAGCTGTTTTTT CASSYAGELFF
TRBJ2-7 - - TRBV7-2 TGTGCCAGCAGCTTGGGGACCCTCTCCTACGAGCAGTACTTC CASSLGTLSYEQYF
TRBJ2-3 - - TRBV6-4 TGTGCCAGCAGTGATCGAGCGGGCCTTAGCACAGATACGCAGTATTTT CASSDRAGLSTDTQYF
TRBJ1-2 few - TRBV27 TGTGCCAGCAGTTTACAGGGCTATGGCTACACCTTC CASSLQGYGYTF